The 19 T cell receptor beta chains below all came from one sample that was sequenced in a study of T cells after yellow fever vaccination. TCRdb re-called the 5' RACE reads through MiXCR, storing one row per CDR3 protein. The data show tens of thousands of distinct CDR3 sequences, around 7% seen once. The source was CD8+ T cells sorted from PBMCs, collected more than 8 days after the first yellow fever vaccination. The receptors shown here come from a man in his late teens or twenties who received the YFV17D yellow fever vaccine.

In regard to this clonotype: It may be a read error: a sequence one base away is much more abundant. This chain joins TRBV9 and TRBJ2-3, with D tentatively TRBD2 (5 bases). The CDR3 has 16 amino acids. V lost 3 bases, J lost 5 bases, and 19 bases lay in between. Germline CDR1 SGDLS, CDR2 YYNGEE. The CDR3 region is CASSATVKSAGDTQYF. CDR3 sequence (DNA): TGTGCCAGCAGCGCTACAGTAAAGTCCGCGGGAGATACGCAGTATTTT.

The rearrangement joins TRBV6-2 or TRBV6-3 to TRBJ1-2, with D hard to call. Germline-derived CDR1 and CDR2 are MNHEY and SVGEGT. V gave up 5 bases and J gave up 7 bases, with 11 bases separating them. The CDR3 sequence is 12 residues long. This chain's CDR3 is CASSPLGGGYTF. The CDR3 DNA reads as TGTGCCAGCAGTCCGCTGGGCGGTGGCTACACCTTC.

This clonotype was detected many times. V and J are TRBV3-1 and TRBJ2-1, with TRBD2 identical over 15 bases. CDR3 size: 15 residues. Germline loops: CDR1 LGHDT, CDR2 YNNKEL (reference sequence). J lost 4 bases, V lost 6 bases, and 1 base had no gene match. The DNA of the CDR3 is TGTGCCAGCAGGGGGACTAGCGGGGGGTACAATGAGCAGTTCTTC. Its protein is CASRGTSGGYNEQFF.

The rearrangement uses TRBV6-2 or TRBV6-3 and TRBJ2-7, with TRBD2 matching 11 bases. The trim removed 6 bases at V and 7 bases at J, leaving 11 bases unmatched. The CDR3 sequence is 15 residues long. The germline V gene encodes CDR1 MNHEY and CDR2 SVGEGT. As DNA, the CDR3 is TGTGCCAGCAGGGGGACTAGCGGTCTCTCAGAAGAGCAGTACGTC. It encodes CASRGTSGLSEEQYV.

This clonotype was recorded a few times. V usage is TRBV29-1 and J usage is TRBJ2-6, with TRBD1 matching 8 bases. Germline-derived CDR1 and CDR2 are SQVTM and ANQGSEA. The trim removed 5 bases at V and 2 bases at J, leaving 14 bases unmatched. This CDR3 region has 18 residues. The CDR3 DNA sequence: TGCAGCGTTCAGGGCTTTACAGGGGGTGGGACTGGGGCCAACGTCCTGACTTTC. Translating it yields CSVQGFTGGGTGANVLTF.

This clonotype was counted a few times. The V and J genes are TRBV6-6 and TRBJ2-1; unclear D gene. Germline assignment: CDR1 MNHNY and CDR2 SVGAGI (reference sequence). The length of the CDR3 is 13 residues. V was clipped by 0 bases and J by 8 bases, with 8 bases between them. CDR3 loop: CASSYSGSYEQFF. The CDR3 DNA reads as TGTGCCAGCAGTTACTCGGGCTCTTATGAGCAGTTCTTC.

This clonotype has ten or more counts. The rearrangement joins TRBV6-1 to TRBJ1-1; possibly TRBD1 for D (5 bases). This CDR3 is 14 amino acids long. Germline loops: CDR1 MNHNS, CDR2 SASEGT. V was cut by 7 bases and J by 4 bases, with 16 bases left in between. The DNA of the CDR3 is TGTGCCAGCACGGGAGGCCGGGGCTTCACTGAAGCTTTCTTT. It is translated as CASTGGRGFTEAFF.

This clonotype has ten or more counts. The chain has TRBV20-1 and TRBJ2-4, with 8 bases aligning to TRBD2. Germline V gene sequence: CDR1 DFQATT, CDR2 SNEGSKA (reference sequence). The CDR3 spans 16 residues. Losses at the gene ends were 0 bases for V and 4 bases for J; bases not matched to a gene: 8. The CDR3 DNA reads TGCAGTGCTAGAGATCCGGGAGGGAGAGGGAAAAACATTCAGTACTTC. Translating it yields CSARDPGGRGKNIQYF.

This clonotype was detected only a few times. The rearrangement joins TRBV7-9 to TRBJ2-1; 7 bases align to TRBD2. Germline trimming cut 3 bases from V and 7 bases from J; bases unmatched to any gene: 6. Germline V gene sequence: CDR1 SEHNR, CDR2 FQNEAQ (reference sequence). The CDR3 has 14 residues. CDR3 in DNA: TGTGCCAGCAGCTTTATACCGCGGGGGAATGAGCAGTTCTTC. This codes for CASSFIPRGNEQFF.

This clonotype was seen repeatedly, ten times or more. The chain carries TRBV5-5 and TRBJ1-1; tentative D call: TRBD1 (6 bases). The CDR3 is made up of 14 amino acids. Germline lookup yields CDR1 SGHKS and CDR2 YYEKEE (reference sequence). V was cut by 1 base and J by 4 bases, with 11 bases left in between. Here the CDR3 DNA reads TGTGCCAGCAGCTTGAGTCTAGGGGGCACTGAAGCTTTCTTT. Residues: CASSLSLGGTEAFF.

This chain connects TRBV9 to TRBJ1-2; no definite D call. V dropped 0 bases and J dropped 1 base, with 16 bases sitting between them. Germline CDR1 SGDLS, CDR2 YYNGEE. The CDR3 covers 17 residues. The CDR3 loop reads CASSVADSGHINYGYTF. CDR3 bases: TGTGCCAGCAGCGTAGCGGACTCCGGCCATATTAACTATGGCTACACCTTC.

This clonotype has a handful of counts. The CDR3 DNA reads TGTGCCACCAGTGATTTAAGGGGGCCCGAAGGAGAGACCCAGTACTTC. Its translation: CATSDLRGPEGETQYF. The chain carries TRBV24-1 and TRBJ2-5, with TRBD1 identical over 7 bases. From germline, CDR1 is KGHDR and CDR2 SFDVKD. Losses at the gene ends were 1 base for V and 4 bases for J; bases not matched to a gene: 8. The CDR3 totals 16 residues.

This clonotype is medium-sized within its sample. The V and J genes are TRBV4-2 and TRBJ2-3; TRBD2 aligns across 8 bases. This CDR3 comprises 16 residues. CDR1 and CDR2 from the germline V gene are LGHNA and YNFKEQ. V trimming: 0 bases; J trimming: 1 base; junction bases outside the gene matches: 3. CDR3 nucleotide sequence: TGTGCCAGCAGCCAAGATCGAGCGGGGGGCACAGATACGCAGTATTTT. Translation gives CASSQDRAGGTDTQYF.

This clonotype was picked up one time. A much larger clone differs by one base, so this may be a read error. The rearrangement uses TRBV4-3 and TRBJ2-7, with 10 bases identical to TRBD2. This CDR3 has 18 residues. CDR1 is LGHNA and CDR2 is YSLEER in the germline V gene. The CDR3 DNA reads as TGCGCCAGCAACCAAGATGTCCTAGCGGGGGAACTCACCTACGAGCAGTACTTC. Its translation: CASNQDVLAGELTYEQYF.

The CDR3 region is CSARDPTGAGANVLTF. The CDR3 DNA sequence: TGCAGTGCTAGAGATCCGACAGGGGCTGGGGCCAACGTCCTGACTTTC. The chain uses TRBV20-1 and TRBJ2-6, with 8 bases aligning to TRBD1. The length of the CDR3 is 16 residues. J was trimmed by 2 bases and V by 0 bases; bases with no gene match: 3. Per the germline V gene, CDR1 is DFQATT and CDR2 is SNEGSKA (reference sequence).

The chain uses TRBV5-1 and TRBJ2-7, with D possibly matching TRBD2 (5 bases). CDR3 length: 13 amino acids. V lost 7 bases and J lost 0, with 11 bases in between. Germline CDR1 reads SGHRS; CDR2 reads YFSETQ. CDR3 DNA sequence: TGCGCCAGCCGGGCTGGGAGCTCCTACGAGCAGTACTTC. It encodes CASRAGSSYEQYF.

For this clonotype: A read error is possible here, since a much larger clone lies one base away. The V gene is TRBV6-6, the J gene TRBJ2-7; D is possibly TRBD2 (6 bases). Germline CDR1 is MNHNY and CDR2 is SVGAGI (reference sequence). The ends were cut back, 5 bases at V and 7 bases at J, with 15 bases in the middle. The CDR3 is made up of 13 amino acids. CDR3 nucleotides: TGTGCCAGCAGTCACGGGAGAGCCTTGGAGCAGTACTTC. As protein: CASSHGRALEQYF.

This clonotype has only a few counts. The chain carries TRBV12-3 or TRBV12-4 and TRBJ2-1; 9 positions match TRBD2. Trimming cost V 4 bases and J 3 bases; bases outside gene matches: 19. There are 20 residues in the CDR3. CDR3 residues: CASSSNPSGASIKFYNEQFF. CDR3 DNA sequence: TGTGCCAGCAGTTCCAACCCTAGCGGGGCTTCGATTAAATTCTACAATGAGCAGTTCTTC.

This clonotype was seen repeatedly, ten times or more. CDR3 loop: CASSQGPDSSYEQYV. In nucleotides, the CDR3 is TGCGCCAGCAGCCAAGGACCGGACAGCTCCTACGAGCAGTACGTC. The rearrangement uses TRBV4-1 and TRBJ2-7; possible D gene TRBD1, 6 bases. Germline CDR1 MGHRA, CDR2 YSYEKL. This CDR3 comprises 15 residues. Trimming removed 1 base at V and 0 bases at J, with 10 bases between.